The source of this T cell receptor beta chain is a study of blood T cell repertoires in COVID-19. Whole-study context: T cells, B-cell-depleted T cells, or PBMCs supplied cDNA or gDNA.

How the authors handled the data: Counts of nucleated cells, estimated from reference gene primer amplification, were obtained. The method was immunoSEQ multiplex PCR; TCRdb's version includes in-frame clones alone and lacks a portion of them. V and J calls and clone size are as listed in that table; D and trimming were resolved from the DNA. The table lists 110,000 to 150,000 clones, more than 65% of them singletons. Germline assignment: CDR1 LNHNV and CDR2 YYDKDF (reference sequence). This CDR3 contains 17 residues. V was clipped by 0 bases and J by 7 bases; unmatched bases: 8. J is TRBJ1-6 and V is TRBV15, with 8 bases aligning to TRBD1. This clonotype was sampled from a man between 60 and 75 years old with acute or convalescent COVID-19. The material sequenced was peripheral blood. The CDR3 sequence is CATSRDGLRQGNSPLHF. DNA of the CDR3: TGTGCCACCAGCAGAGATGGCCTCCGACAGGGGAATTCACCCCTCCACTTT.